This T cell receptor (beta chain) was sequenced in a study of T-cell reconstitution after alpha-beta-depleted transplantation in children. Overall study results and limits: The high TCRbeta diversity at day 60 in some patients came from surviving recipient T cells and thymic progenitors.

Molecular barcoding with unique molecular identifiers was used for the TCRbeta library. TCRdb recomputed calls from the PCR reads with MiXCR, one row per CDR3 protein. The data contain 70,000 to 95,000 distinct CDR3 sequences, less than 20% of them singletons. This clonotype has at least ten counts. No antigen is known for it. The CDR3 runs 15 residues. CDR1 is SGHRS, CDR2 YFSETQ, per germline. V trimming: 4 bases; J trimming: 1 base; junction bases outside the gene matches: 4. The chain carries TRBV5-1 and TRBJ1-1; TRBD1 agrees at 10 bases. This specimen was PBMCs, mostly from graft donor cells, taken 180 days after TCRalphabeta/CD19-depleted stem cell transplant. This clonotype was sampled from a male patient under 10 years old who had a stem cell transplant for acute lymphoblastic leukemia, so the T cells may come from the graft donor. The CDR3 DNA is TGCGCCAGCAGCGCGAGACAGGGGGCGAACACTGAAGCTTTCTTT. Translating gives CASSARQGANTEAFF.